The next 10 T cell receptor beta chains were all read from a single sample in a study of blood T cell repertoires in COVID-19 (dated by TCRdb to 2018 to 2021). Receptor libraries were prepared by the immunoSEQ multiplex PCR assay. TCRdb took this table from immuneACCESS and kept in-frame rearrangements with V and J called. Such tables lack part of the clones; where checked against another copy, unresolved V genes explain under half of the gap, and the rest is unexplained. In all, the sample holds some 120,000 clones, and about nine tenths of those were seen once. The ten largest clones take up 1.5% to 2% of the sample. The sequenced sample was peripheral blood. The receptor source for this set is a human donor with active COVID-19. The donor label of this sample is uncertain.

The chain is built from TRBV2 and TRBJ1-4, with no clear D. CDR1 is SNHLY, CDR2 FYNNEI, per germline. Trimming left V 3 bases short and J 7 bases short, with 12 bases between. CDR3 length: 14 amino acids. The CDR3 spells CASSEWYGVEKLFF. The DNA for the CDR3 is TGTGCCAGCAGTGAGTGGTATGGAGTTGAAAAACTGTTTTTT.

V and J are TRBV5-6 and TRBJ2-5; TRBD1 matches at 8 bases. V trimming: 4 bases; J trimming: 5 bases; junction bases outside the gene matches: 7. The CDR3 spans 14 residues. CDR1 and CDR2 from the germline V gene are SGHDT and YYEEEE. CDR3 DNA: TGTGCCAGCAGCGTCAAGACAGGGGTCGAGACCCAGTACTTC. Its protein is CASSVKTGVETQYF.

In its sample, this clone was seen once. The chain is built from TRBV27 and TRBJ1-5; D is perhaps TRBD1 (5 bases). The germline V and J ends were trimmed by 2 bases and 2 bases, with 10 bases remaining between them. CDR3 length: 15 residues. CDR1 and CDR2 (germline): MNHEY, SMNVEV (reference sequence). CDR3 DNA sequence: TGTGCCAGCAGTTTAAGGAGGGGCGGCAATCAGCCCCAGCATTTT. This gives the protein CASSLRRGGNQPQHF.

This chain connects TRBV7-9 to TRBJ2-3; 9 positions match TRBD2. V shed 1 base and J 4 bases; nucleotides not matched to a gene: 9. CDR3 length equals 17 residues. The germline CDR1 and CDR2 sequences are SEHNR and FQNEAQ (reference sequence). CDR3 sequence: CASSLGEGGGAPDTQYF. The CDR3 nucleotides are TGTGCCAGCAGCTTAGGGGAAGGCGGGGGGGCCCCAGATACGCAGTATTTT.

The rearrangement uses TRBV27 and TRBJ1-2; 11 bases align to TRBD1. This CDR3 has 14 residues. J gave up 7 bases and V 7 bases, and 8 bases lay outside the gene matches. Germline V CDR1 and CDR2: MNHEY, SMNVEV (reference sequence). The CDR3 nucleotides are TGTGCCAGCAAGAACGGACAGGGGGCTGGTGGCTACACCTTC. This gives the protein CASKNGQGAGGYTF.

The chain carries TRBV9 and TRBJ2-5; 9 bases align to TRBD1. The germline V gene has CDR1 SGDLS and CDR2 YYNGEE. This CDR3 contains 15 residues. The V and J ends lost 0 bases and 1 base, in that order; junction bases with no gene match: 1. The CDR3: CASSVDRGRQETQYF. The DNA of the CDR3 is TGTGCCAGCAGCGTAGACAGGGGGCGCCAAGAGACCCAGTACTTC. The variable domain in full, completed from reference TRBV9 and TRBJ2-5, reads DSGVTQTPKHLITATGQRVTLRCSPRSGDLSVYWYQQSLDQGLQFLIQYYNGEERAKGNILERFSAQQFPDLHSELNLSSLELGDSALYFCASSVDRGRQETQYFGPGTRLLVL.

V is TRBV9 and J is TRBJ2-7; 9 bases map to TRBD1. The CDR3 sequence is 13 residues long. Germline V lookup: CDR1 SGDLS, CDR2 YYNGEE. The junction had 6 bases not matched to a gene; V was cut back by 5 bases and J by 6 bases. This CDR3 is CASSRDRVAEQYF. CDR3 sequence (DNA): TGTGCCAGCAGTAGGGACAGGGTCGCCGAGCAGTACTTC. The whole variable domain, remainder taken from reference TRBV9 and TRBJ2-7, is DSGVTQTPKHLITATGQRVTLRCSPRSGDLSVYWYQQSLDQGLQFLIQYYNGEERAKGNILERFSAQQFPDLHSELNLSSLELGDSALYFCASSRDRVAEQYFGPGTRLTVT.

The rearrangement joins TRBV3-1 (or the pseudogene TRBV3-2) to TRBJ1-3, with TRBD1 as a possible D gene (5 bases). The CDR3 has 16 amino acids. The germline gives CDR1 LGHDT, CDR2 YNNKEL (reference sequence). The V and J ends lost 3 bases and 0 bases respectively, with 12 bases between them. The CDR3 sequence: CASSQTLTASGNTIYF. CDR3 nucleotide sequence: TGTGCCAGCAGCCAGACCCTGACAGCCTCTGGAAACACCATATATTTT.

V gene TRBV11-2 combines with J gene TRBJ1-1; unclear D gene. Trimming removed 4 bases at V and 0 bases at J, with 6 bases between. CDR3 length equals 13 residues. Germline loops: CDR1 SGHAT, CDR2 FQNNGV. Here the CDR3 reads CASSSGLNTEAFF. Here the CDR3 DNA reads TGTGCCAGCAGCTCCGGGTTGAACACTGAAGCTTTCTTT.

V gene TRBV30 combines with J gene TRBJ2-7; 10 nucleotides line up with TRBD1. This CDR3 has 14 amino acids. Germline CDR1 GTSNPN, CDR2 SVGIG (reference sequence). V lost 3 bases, J lost 3 bases, and 5 bases stayed unmatched. The CDR3 sequence: CAWRRDRGHYEQYF. As DNA, the CDR3 is TGTGCCTGGAGAAGGGACAGGGGCCACTACGAGCAGTACTTC.